What follows are 22 T cell receptor beta chains derived from one specimen sequenced in a study of shared clonotypes between healthy human individuals. Sequencing was performed with immunoSEQ multiplex PCR; in TCRdb, only in-frame clones are kept and a portion is missing. The sample records some 2,100,000 clones, about 94% being singletons. The sequenced sample was naive CD4+ T cells sorted from blood. Subset noted: CD45RA+ positively selected. These receptor sequences come from a man between 18 and 29 years old in good health.

This chain uses TRBV28 with TRBJ1-2; 7 bases agree with TRBD1. The ends lost 6 bases at V and 4 bases at J; junction bases unmatched: 8. The CDR3 consists of 14 residues. The germline V gene encodes CDR1 MDHEN and CDR2 SYDVKM. The CDR3 spells CASRILGGGYGYTF. CDR3 coding DNA: TGTGCCAGCAGGATCCTAGGGGGCGGCTATGGCTACACCTTC.

The chain recombines TRBV6-5 with TRBJ2-5; D is possibly TRBD2 (5 bases). The CDR3 spans 16 residues. Trimming took off 4 bases at V and 1 base at J, with 16 bases between the two ends. Germline-derived CDR1 and CDR2 are MNHEY and SVGAGI. CDR3 amino acids: CASSLSFSGSQETQYF. In DNA form, the CDR3 reads TGTGCCAGCAGTTTATCCTTCTCGGGGTCCCAAGAGACCCAGTACTTC.

About this clone: Additional DNA sequences in this sample encode the identical CDR3. The genes are TRBV5-1 and TRBJ2-1; perhaps D is TRBD1 or TRBD2 (5 bases each). This CDR3 is built from 13 residues. V lost 4 bases to trimming and J lost 4 bases, with 9 bases between them. The V gene's germline CDR1 is SGHRS and CDR2 YFSETQ. The CDR3 nucleotides read TGCGCCAGCAGCGGGACCTCTTACAATGAGCAGTTCTTC. It encodes CASSGTSYNEQFF.

The genes are TRBV14 and TRBJ1-2; D is unclear. With 5 bases removed from V and 2 bases from J, the gap between germline ends came to 15 bases. Germline CDR1 and CDR2: SGHDN and FVKESK. The CDR3 consists of 15 residues. The CDR3 DNA sequence: TGTGCCAGCAGCGGGAGACACAGCCCCAACTATGGCTACACCTTC. Its translation: CASSGRHSPNYGYTF.

The V call is TRBV19, the J call TRBJ1-1, with 9 bases fitting TRBD1. This CDR3 is 15 amino acids long. Germline CDR1 reads LNHDA; CDR2 reads SQIVND (reference sequence). V dropped 5 bases and J dropped 4; count of bases not matched to a gene: 8. The CDR3 DNA reads as TGTGCCAGTAGTTCCCTGGACAGGGGACCCACTGAAGCTTTCTTT. Translation: CASSSLDRGPTEAFF.

The CDR3 loop is CASSMVTGGNYGYTF. The CDR3 DNA follows: TGTGCCAGTAGTATGGTGACAGGGGGCAATTATGGCTACACCTTC. The rearrangement joins TRBV19 to TRBJ1-2, with 10 nucleotides matching TRBD1. In germline, CDR1 is LNHDA, CDR2 SQIVND (reference sequence). The V gene end was trimmed by 3 bases and the J gene end by 5 bases; junction bases not matched to a gene: 6. This CDR3 is built from 15 residues.

The gene calls are TRBV7-9 and TRBJ2-7, with unresolved D. V lost 1 base to trimming and J lost 3 bases, with 13 bases between them. This CDR3 spans 15 amino acids. Germline CDR1 and CDR2: SEHNR and FQNEAQ (reference sequence). In nucleotides, the CDR3 is TGTGCCAGCAGCTTAGGTCACTTACTACTCTACGAGCAGTACTTC. It specifies CASSLGHLLLYEQYF.

This rearrangement joins TRBV6-5 to TRBJ1-3; D is ambiguous. The CDR3 is made up of 14 amino acids. Germline-derived CDR1 and CDR2 are MNHEY and SVGAGI. Trimming took 6 bases from V and 0 from J, leaving 9 bases between them. DNA for the CDR3: TGTGCCAGCAGGAGGCGGAGCTCTGGAAACACCATATATTTT. Translation: CASRRRSSGNTIYF.

The DNA of the CDR3 is TGTGCCAGCAGGCCAGCCGCCGGGGAGCTGTTTTTT. Amino acids: CASRPAAGELFF. The V gene is TRBV6-5, the J gene TRBJ2-2; unclear D gene. Germline CDR1 is MNHEY and CDR2 is SVGAGI. This CDR3 is 12 amino acids long. V lost 6 bases, J lost 6 bases, and 8 bases lay in between.

With respect to this clone: The sample contains more than one DNA sequence encoding this CDR3. The chain uses TRBV30 and TRBJ1-5, with unresolved D. Germline CDR1 and CDR2: GTSNPN and SVGIG (reference sequence). V was cut by 3 bases and J by 4 bases, with 10 bases left in between. The CDR3 is 13 residues long. DNA for the CDR3: TGTGCCTGGAGCCTCGGACCGAATCAGCCCCAGCATTTT. It specifies CAWSLGPNQPQHF.

The chain links TRBV5-4 to TRBJ2-7; the D gene could be TRBD1 or TRBD2 (5 bases each). Trimming cost V 4 bases and J 6 bases, with 17 bases left between them. The CDR3 covers 14 residues. From germline, CDR1 is SGHNT and CDR2 YYREEE (reference sequence). CDR3 DNA: TGTGCCAGCAGCCCGGGACCAATACAGCTCGAGCAGTACTTC. Protein product: CASSPGPIQLEQYF.

Remarks on this clone: The sample carries other DNA sequences with the same CDR3. This sequence joins TRBV10-3 and TRBJ1-4; no firm D call. Germline CDR1 reads ENHRY; CDR2 reads SYGVKD. V gave up 3 bases and J gave up 8 bases, with 7 bases separating them. The CDR3 loop spans 12 amino acids. The CDR3 region has the DNA TGTGCCATCAGTGAACCGGGGGAAAAACTGTTTTTT. It translates to CAISEPGEKLFF.

The V gene is TRBV5-8, the J gene TRBJ2-5; 7 bases agree with TRBD2. Per the germline V gene, CDR1 is SGHTS and CDR2 is YDEGEE. The CDR3 spans 12 residues. J was trimmed by 4 bases and V by 6 bases; bases with no gene match: 3. CDR3 in DNA: TGTGCCAGCAAAAGCGGGATAGAGACCCAGTACTTC. It codes for CASKSGIETQYF.

The chain has TRBV7-9 and TRBJ1-4; TRBD1 agrees at 7 bases. The CDR3 totals 15 residues. Losses at the gene ends were 3 bases for V and 4 bases for J; bases not matched to a gene: 5. Germline CDR1 is SEHNR and CDR2 is FQNEAQ (reference sequence). CDR3 DNA sequence: TGTGCCAGCAGCTTTGCCGGGACAGATAATGAAAAACTGTTTTTT. It codes for CASSFAGTDNEKLFF. Combining the CDR3 with reference TRBV7-9 and TRBJ1-4 gives the whole variable domain DTGVSQNPRHKITKRGQNVTFRCDPISEHNRLYWYRQTLGQGPEFLTYFQNEAQLEKSRLLSDRFSAERPKGSFSTLEIQRTEQGDSAMYLCASSFAGTDNEKLFFGSGTQLSVL.

The J gene is TRBJ1-5, the V gene TRBV28; D ambiguous. CDR3 length: 15 residues. The germline V and J ends were trimmed by 5 bases and 3 bases, with 14 bases remaining between them. Germline assignment: CDR1 MDHEN and CDR2 SYDVKM. Here the CDR3 reads CASSAVFGVNQPQHF. The DNA for the CDR3 is TGTGCCAGCAGTGCCGTCTTTGGAGTCAATCAGCCCCAGCATTTT.

The chain recombines TRBV10-3 with TRBJ2-2; D may match TRBD1 or TRBD2 (5 bases each). Germline assignment: CDR1 ENHRY and CDR2 SYGVKD. The V end lost 0 bases, the J end lost 4 bases, and 9 bases lay between the germline ends. This CDR3 is 15 amino acids long. This CDR3 reads CAISESGTVTGELFF. The DNA for the CDR3 is TGTGCCATCAGTGAGTCGGGGACCGTCACCGGGGAGCTGTTTTTT.

The chain uses TRBV25-1 and TRBJ1-2, with D maybe TRBD1 (6 bases). The germline V gene encodes CDR1 MGHDK and CDR2 SYGVNS. The CDR3 contains 13 residues. V dropped 5 bases and J dropped 8 bases, with 15 bases sitting between them. CDR3 loop: CASSLAGARGYTF. The CDR3 region has the DNA TGTGCCAGCAGTCTTGCGGGGGCTAGAGGCTACACCTTC.

This clone was counted a single time. The chain couples TRBV5-6 to TRBJ2-4; 7 nucleotides match TRBD2. Germline loops: CDR1 SGHDT, CDR2 YYEEEE. V shed 4 bases and J 12 bases; nucleotides not matched to a gene: 19. CDR3 size: 16 residues. As DNA, the CDR3 is TGTGCCAGCAGCCCTCCCCCCGGGAGGATTGGGCGGGATCAGTACTTC. Its protein product is CASSPPPGRIGRDQYF.

In the case of this clone: The same CDR3 can be traced to other DNA sequences in this sample. This sequence joins TRBV7-2 and TRBJ2-5, with TRBD2 matching over 8 bases. Germline lookup yields CDR1 SGHTA and CDR2 FQGNSA. V shed 0 bases, J shed 2 bases, and the junction held 5 bases outside the gene matches. The CDR3 length is 16 residues. CDR3 protein: CASSLAGTGGQETQYF. CDR3 DNA sequence: TGTGCCAGCAGCTTAGCGGGAACGGGAGGGCAAGAGACCCAGTACTTC.

Worth noting for this clone: Distinct nucleotide sequences in the sample also encode this CDR3. The V gene is TRBV25-1, the J gene TRBJ1-1; D is uncertain. Trimming removed 7 bases at V and 5 bases at J, with 8 bases between. The CDR3 has 11 residues. Germline CDR1 MGHDK, CDR2 SYGVNS. CDR3 residues: CASNRGTEAFF. CDR3 DNA sequence: TGTGCCAGCAATCGCGGGACTGAAGCTTTCTTT.

This sequence joins TRBV6-5 and TRBJ1-2, with D unclear. In germline, CDR1 is MNHEY, CDR2 SVGAGI. This CDR3 spans 13 amino acids. The V end lost 4 bases, the J end lost 10 bases, and 16 bases lay between the germline ends. The CDR3 is CASSSPTRTSYTF. The CDR3 DNA is TGTGCCAGCAGTTCTCCGACCCGTACTTCCTACACCTTC.

The chain carries TRBV7-6 and TRBJ2-6; D could derive from TRBD1 or TRBD2 (6 bases each). Trimming shortened V by 5 bases and J by 0 bases, and 17 bases separated the two germline ends. The CDR3 consists of 18 residues. Germline loops: CDR1 SGHVS, CDR2 FNYEAQ. CDR3 nucleotides: TGTGCCAGCAGCCCAAGACAGGACTATGACTCTGGGGCCAACGTCCTGACTTTC. Amino acid sequence: CASSPRQDYDSGANVLTF.